A selection of T cell receptor beta chains follows, all from one sample in a study of T cells after yellow fever vaccination. MiXCR, applied by TCRdb to the 5' RACE reads, yields one record per CDR3 protein. The table has about 63,000 distinct CDR3 sequences, approximately 7% seen once; the top ten hold around 34%. The source was CD8+ T cells sorted from PBMCs, collected 15 days after the yellow fever booster vaccination. The receptors originated from a man aged 25 to 45 who received the YFV17D yellow fever vaccine. Each CDR3 is given with its conserved first and last residue. A D gene is named only where the DNA matches it firmly. Clone size, where shown, is once, few, many, or a class for clones that have expanded.

D: .
J: TRBJ1-2
V: TRBV11-2
size: many
DNA: TGTGCCAGCAGCTACACCCGGACAGCGTATGGCTACACCTTC
CDR3: CASSYTRTAYGYTF

D: .
J: TRBJ2-2
V: TRBV4-1
size: many
DNA: TGCGCCAGCAGCCAAGCTCAAATGAACGCCGGGGAGCTGTTTTTT
CDR3: CASSQAQMNAGELFF

D: .
J: TRBJ2-3
V: TRBV12-3/TRBV12-4
size: many
DNA: TGTGCCAGCAGTTTCTCAGGGCACACAGATACGCAGTATTTT
CDR3: CASSFSGHTDTQYF

D: .
J: TRBJ2-7
V: TRBV20-1
size: many
DNA: TGCAGTGCTAGGGAACCGGGACTCTCCTACGAGCAGTACTTC
CDR3: CSAREPGLSYEQYF

D: .
J: TRBJ2-3
V: TRBV20-1
size: many
DNA: TGCAGTGCTCGGAGGGGGGGTGATACGCAGTATTTT
CDR3: CSARRGGDTQYF

D: .
J: TRBJ1-1
V: TRBV7-6
size: many
DNA: TGTGCCAGCAGCCGAGGACAATACACTGAAGCTTTCTTT
CDR3: CASSRGQYTEAFF

D: .
J: TRBJ2-7
V: TRBV20-1
size: many
DNA: TGCAGTGCCCAGGCGGACAGCTCCTACGAGCAGTACTTC
CDR3: CSAQADSSYEQYF

D: TRBD2
J: TRBJ2-7
V: TRBV5-6
size: many
DNA: TGTGCCAGCAGGTCGGAAAGCGGGAACTACGAGCAGTACTTC
CDR3: CASRSESGNYEQYF

D: .
J: TRBJ2-1
V: TRBV20-1
size: many
DNA: TGCAGTGCTAACACGGAAAGTTCTAATGAGCAGTTCTTC
CDR3: CSANTESSNEQFF

D: TRBD1
J: TRBJ2-7
V: TRBV18
size: .
DNA: TGTGCCAGCTCACCAGCGGTGAGCAGGGGGCGCGAGCAGTACTTC
CDR3: CASSPAVSRGREQYF

D: TRBD2
J: TRBJ2-1
V: TRBV5-1
size: many
DNA: TGCGCCAGCAGCTTCCTCCTAGCGGGGTTAGACAATGAGCAGTTCTTC
CDR3: CASSFLLAGLDNEQFF

D: .
J: TRBJ2-1
V: TRBV6-2/TRBV6-3
size: many
DNA: TGTGCCAGCCAGGGGGGTACAATGTATAATGAGCAGTTCTTC
CDR3: CASQGGTMYNEQFF

D: .
J: TRBJ2-1
V: TRBV7-8
size: many
DNA: TGTGCCAGCAGCTTACAGTTAGGGGGCTCCTACAATGAGCAGTTCTTC
CDR3: CASSLQLGGSYNEQFF

D: .
J: TRBJ2-2
V: TRBV5-4
size: many
DNA: TGTGCCAGCAGCTTATTATCCGGGGAGCTGTTTTTT
CDR3: CASSLLSGELFF

D: TRBD1
J: TRBJ2-1
V: TRBV7-9
size: many
DNA: TGTGCCAGCAGCACCTCAGCCCAGGGGGATGAGCAGTTCTTC
CDR3: CASSTSAQGDEQFF

D: .
J: TRBJ2-7
V: TRBV7-2
size: many
DNA: TGTGCCAGCAGCTACCGGGACTCGGAATCCTACGAGCAGTACTTC
CDR3: CASSYRDSESYEQYF

D: TRBD2
J: TRBJ2-3
V: TRBV4-2
size: many
DNA: TGTGCCAGCAGCCAAGATAAGGATAGCGGGAGTACAGATACGCAGTATTTT
CDR3: CASSQDKDSGSTDTQYF

D: TRBD2
J: TRBJ2-1
V: TRBV20-1
size: many
DNA: TGCAGTGTATCGACTAGCGGGAACTACAATGAGCAGTTCTTC
CDR3: CSVSTSGNYNEQFF

D: .
J: TRBJ1-1
V: TRBV5-6
size: few
DNA: TGTGCCAGCAGCTTCGTGGGGGGGGGCAGGACTGAAGCTTTCTTT
CDR3: CASSFVGGGRTEAFF

D: .
J: TRBJ1-1
V: TRBV19
size: many
DNA: TGTGCCAGCCATGCCCGGGGACAAGCTTTCTTT
CDR3: CASHARGQAFF

D: TRBD1
J: TRBJ2-7
V: TRBV6-1
size: .
DNA: TGTGCCAGCAGCCCTTTTGGACAGGGGCCCTACGAGCAGTACTTC
CDR3: CASSPFGQGPYEQYF

D: .
J: TRBJ2-7
V: TRBV29-1
size: few
DNA: TGCAGCGTTGTGTTGCCCTCGGGGGCAACCTACGAGCAGTACTTC
CDR3: CSVVLPSGATYEQYF

D: TRBD2
J: TRBJ2-1
V: TRBV10-2
size: many
DNA: TGCGCCAGCAGGGGAACTAGCGGAGCATCCAATGAGCAGTTCTTC
CDR3: CASRGTSGASNEQFF

D: TRBD1
J: TRBJ2-7
V: TRBV14
size: many
DNA: TGTGCCAGCAGCCAAGGACCTTACGGGACAGGGCTATACGAGCAGTACTTC
CDR3: CASSQGPYGTGLYEQYF

D: .
J: TRBJ1-4
V: TRBV5-1
size: many
DNA: TGCGCCAGCAGCTTGGGGACAGTTACTAATGAAAAACTGTTTTTT
CDR3: CASSLGTVTNEKLFF

D: TRBD2
J: TRBJ2-7
V: TRBV30
size: few
DNA: TGTGCCTGGACCTCTACTAGCGGCCCCTACGAGCAGTACTTC
CDR3: CAWTSTSGPYEQYF

D: .
J: TRBJ2-1
V: TRBV6-1
size: many
DNA: TGTGCCAGCGGGTCGGAGGGCTCCTACAATGAGCAGTTCTTC
CDR3: CASGSEGSYNEQFF

D: .
J: TRBJ2-1
V: TRBV7-8
size: many
DNA: TGTGCCAGCAGCTTCACTTCCGGGACCCCCTACAATGAGCAGTTCTTC
CDR3: CASSFTSGTPYNEQFF

D: .
J: TRBJ2-7
V: TRBV28
size: .
DNA: TGTGCCAGCACCCTGGGGGTCGAGCAGTACTTC
CDR3: CASTLGVEQYF